This entry lists 30 T cell receptor beta chains sequenced from one sample in a study of shared clonotypes between healthy human individuals. Sequencing used immunoSEQ multiplex PCR; TCRdb keeps in-frame clones, though not all of them. The sample lists 1.5 million to 2.5 million clones; around 96% were seen once. CD45RO-negative cells were positively selected for CCR7, leaving out terminally differentiated effector memory CD45RA+ cells. What was sequenced was naive CD8+ T cells sorted from blood. The receptors originated from a man in his late teens or twenties in good health.

The chain employs TRBV2 and TRBJ2-1, with a weak D call TRBD1 (6 bases). This CDR3 spans 13 amino acids. Trimming removed 8 bases from V and 8 bases from J, with 16 bases in between. Per germline, CDR1 SNHLY and CDR2 FYNNEI. CDR3 sequence (DNA): TGTGCCAGCGATGACAGGCTTGGCGATGAGCAGTTCTTC. This translates into CASDDRLGDEQFF.

The gene calls are TRBV27 and TRBJ2-1, with TRBD1 matching over 7 bases. The CDR3 totals 15 residues. CDR1 MNHEY and CDR2 SMNVEV come from the germline V gene (reference sequence). J lost 6 bases, V lost 2 bases, and 7 bases had no gene match. CDR3 amino acids: CASSLGQGVGNEQFF. The DNA of the CDR3 is TGTGCCAGCAGTTTAGGCCAGGGGGTCGGCAATGAGCAGTTCTTC.

The J gene is TRBJ2-7, the V gene TRBV6-1; D might be TRBD1 (5 bases). The V end lost 1 base, the J end lost 7 bases, and 17 bases lay between the germline ends. Germline V CDR1 and CDR2: MNHNS, SASEGT. CDR3 length equals 15 residues. The CDR3 bases are TGTGCCAGCAGTGAAGACCCCGACAGCACGGCGGAGCAGTACTTC. Translating it yields CASSEDPDSTAEQYF.

The genes are TRBV27 and TRBJ2-7; TRBD2 is a possible D gene (6 bases). The CDR3 has 15 amino acids. The V and J ends lost 4 bases and 2 bases respectively, with 15 bases between them. Germline CDR1 and CDR2: MNHEY and SMNVEV (reference sequence). CDR3 DNA sequence: TGTGCCAGCAGTTCCCCTCGACTAGGTCCCTACGAGCAGTACTTC. This encodes CASSSPRLGPYEQYF.

The V and J genes are TRBV7-6 and TRBJ2-2, with D hard to call. From germline, CDR1 is SGHVS and CDR2 FNYEAQ. The CDR3 has 13 residues. The V and J ends lost 4 bases and 8 bases respectively, with 11 bases between them. The CDR3 coding sequence is TGTGCCAGCAGCTCGGACGTGGGGGGGGAGCTGTTTTTT. This translates into CASSSDVGGELFF. The whole variable domain, filled in from reference TRBV7-6 and TRBJ2-2, reads GAGVSQSPRYKVTKRGQDVALRCDPISGHVSLYWYRQALGQGPEFLTYFNYEAQQDKSGLPNDRFSAERPEGSISTLTIQRTEQRDSAMYRCASSSDVGGELFFGEGSRLTVL.

The chain recombines TRBV5-6 with TRBJ1-2; no reliable D call. CDR1 is SGHDT and CDR2 is YYEEEE in the germline V gene. CDR3 length equals 13 residues. Trimming cost V 2 bases and J 5 bases, with 10 bases left between them. CDR3 protein: CASSFRNFYGYTF. The CDR3 region has the DNA TGTGCCAGCAGCTTCCGGAACTTTTATGGCTACACCTTC.

As DNA, the CDR3 is TGTGCCAGCAGTTACTCGTTGACAGGGGCGACAGATACGCAGTATTTT. Translating gives CASSYSLTGATDTQYF. The chain couples TRBV6-5 to TRBJ2-3; 8 bases match TRBD1. Germline CDR1 is MNHEY and CDR2 is SVGAGI. The CDR3 is 16 residues long. The junction had 5 bases not matched to a gene; V was cut back by 0 bases and J by 3 bases.

Concerning this clone itself: One end of the junction fails to match germline, which may point to a read error. V usage is TRBV7-7 and J usage is TRBJ1-1, with 9 bases matching TRBD1. CDR3 size: 13 residues. CDR1 is SSHAT and CDR2 is FNYEAQ in the germline V gene (reference sequence). Written as DNA, the CDR3 is TGTGCTAGCAGCTGGGACAGGGACACTGAAGCTTTCTTT. This codes for CASSWDRDTEAFF.

The chain employs TRBV6-1 and TRBJ2-1; D gene unclear. Germline V CDR1 and CDR2: MNHNS, SASEGT. The CDR3 loop spans 15 amino acids. V shed 2 bases and J shed 6 bases, with 14 bases lying between them. Here the CDR3 reads CASSERSPSLNEQFF. CDR3 bases: TGTGCCAGCAGTGAACGCTCCCCGTCTCTCAATGAGCAGTTCTTC.

This chain joins TRBV7-9 and TRBJ2-2, with 10 bases aligning to TRBD1. The J segment lost 6 bases and the V segment lost 5 bases, leaving 9 bases of the junction unmatched. Germline lookup yields CDR1 SEHNR and CDR2 FQNEAQ (reference sequence). This CDR3 is built from 16 residues. The CDR3 bases are TGTGCCAGCAGCCCTGACAGGGGGCAAGGGTCCGGGGAGCTGTTTTTT. Translating gives CASSPDRGQGSGELFF.

The chain combines TRBV7-9 with TRBJ2-5; D ambiguous. The V and J ends lost 0 bases and 5 bases respectively, with 13 bases between them. Germline V lookup: CDR1 SEHNR, CDR2 FQNEAQ (reference sequence). CDR3 length equals 15 residues. CDR3 sequence: CASSLAITGVETQYF. CDR3 coding DNA: TGTGCCAGCAGCTTAGCGATTACGGGCGTGGAGACCCAGTACTTC.

The chain recombines TRBV11-2 with TRBJ1-2; TRBD1 might be the D (5 bases). Trimming removed 0 bases from V and 4 bases from J, with 9 bases in between. CDR3 length: 14 amino acids. Germline lookup yields CDR1 SGHAT and CDR2 FQNNGV. The CDR3 DNA follows: TGTGCCAGCAGCTTAGAACAGGCCACCTATGGCTACACCTTC. Protein product: CASSLEQATYGYTF.

This rearrangement joins TRBV5-6 to TRBJ2-5, with D perhaps matching TRBD1 or TRBD2 (5 bases each). From germline, CDR1 is SGHDT and CDR2 YYEEEE. V was pared by 4 bases and J by 4 bases, with 11 bases between. The CDR3 contains 13 residues. CDR3 loop: CASSIGTVETQYF. The CDR3 DNA follows: TGTGCCAGCAGCATAGGGACGGTAGAGACCCAGTACTTC. Full variable domain (missing parts from reference TRBV5-6 and TRBJ2-5): DAGVTQSPTHLIKTRGQQVTLRCSPKSGHDTVSWYQQALGQGPQFIFQYYEEEERQRGNFPDRFSGHQFPNYSSELNVNALLLGDSALYLCASSIGTVETQYFGPGTRLLVL.

This rearrangement joins TRBV7-8 to TRBJ2-3, with TRBD1 matching over 7 bases. Germline CDR1 reads SGHVS; CDR2 reads FQNEAQ. This CDR3 contains 17 residues. V lost 5 bases, J lost 2 bases, and 13 bases stayed unmatched. In nucleotides, the CDR3 is TGTGCCAGCAGCAATACACCCGGGACAGATGACACAGATACGCAGTATTTT. Protein: CASSNTPGTDDTDTQYF.

The chain uses TRBV5-1 and TRBJ2-2; 12 positions match TRBD2. This CDR3 is 17 amino acids long. Per the germline V gene, CDR1 is SGHRS and CDR2 is YFSETQ. Losses at the gene ends were 7 bases for V and 0 bases for J; bases not matched to a gene: 7. The CDR3 bases are TGCGCCAGCGGCACCGGGACTAGCGGGCCGAACACCGGGGAGCTGTTTTTT. This gives the protein CASGTGTSGPNTGELFF.

The count of this clone is one. This chain connects TRBV19 to TRBJ2-7; 8 bases line up with TRBD2. Unmatched junction bases numbered 10, after V lost 11 bases and J lost 4 bases. The CDR3 covers 13 residues. Germline V gives CDR1 LNHDA, CDR2 SQIVND (reference sequence). For the CDR3, the DNA is TGTGCCGCCTCCGGGGGGGCGAGGTACGAGCAGTACTTC. Translated, it gives CAASGGARYEQYF.

Concerning this clone itself: The same CDR3 arises from other DNA sequences in this sample as well. The rearrangement links TRBV30 to TRBJ1-1, with 7 bases aligning to TRBD1. Germline CDR1 reads GTSNPN; CDR2 reads SVGIG (reference sequence). CDR3 size: 13 residues. V trimming: 5 bases; J trimming: 2 bases; junction bases outside the gene matches: 5. CDR3 in amino acids: CAWSQGGNTEAFF. The CDR3 DNA reads as TGTGCCTGGTCCCAGGGGGGTAACACTGAAGCTTTCTTT.

This rearrangement joins TRBV28 to TRBJ1-5; TRBD1 aligns across 9 bases. The CDR3 sequence is 15 residues long. Germline V gene lookup returns CDR1 MDHEN and CDR2 SYDVKM. V dropped 6 bases and J dropped 4; count of bases not matched to a gene: 7. CDR3 region: CASSNRDRANQPQHF. As DNA, the CDR3 is TGTGCCAGCAGCAACCGGGACAGGGCAAATCAGCCCCAGCATTTT.

V is TRBV15 and J is TRBJ1-1, with a tentative D call TRBD1 (5 bases). Germline V CDR1 and CDR2: LNHNV, YYDKDF (reference sequence). V lost 9 bases to trimming and J lost 2 bases, with 16 bases between them. CDR3 length: 14 residues. The CDR3 nucleotides read TGTGCCACGGCGCTAGGAGGGGAAAACACTGAAGCTTTCTTT. Amino acid sequence: CATALGGENTEAFF. The full variable domain, in which reference TRBV15 and TRBJ1-1 provide the parts outside the CDR3, is DAMVIQNPRYQVTQFGKPVTLSCSQTLNHNVMYWYQQKSSQAPKLLFHYYDKDFNNEADTPDNFQSRRPNTSFCFLDIRSPGLGDTAMYLCATALGGENTEAFFGQGTRLTVV.

CDR3 nucleotide sequence: TGTGCCAGCAGCTCTCGGGAGTTAGACGAGCAGTACTTC. Residues: CASSSRELDEQYF. V gene TRBV7-6 combines with J gene TRBJ2-7; D is possibly TRBD2 (6 bases). CDR1 and CDR2 from the germline V gene are SGHVS and FNYEAQ. V was cut by 4 bases and J by 5 bases, with 12 bases left in between. This CDR3 has 13 amino acids.

The chain has TRBV6-6 and TRBJ2-5; TRBD2 agrees at 7 bases. Trimming at V came to 2 bases and at J to 2 bases, leaving 5 bases not matched to a gene. The CDR3 consists of 15 residues. Per germline, CDR1 MNHNY and CDR2 SVGAGI (reference sequence). The CDR3 is CASSYGPSGQETQYF. Here the CDR3 DNA reads TGTGCCAGCAGTTACGGGCCTAGCGGTCAAGAGACCCAGTACTTC.

On this clone: This sample includes further DNA sequences coding for the same CDR3. The gene calls are TRBV9 and TRBJ1-2, with D perhaps TRBD1 (5 bases). The CDR3 covers 14 residues. Per the germline V gene, CDR1 is SGDLS and CDR2 is YYNGEE. V dropped 2 bases and J dropped 3 bases, with 11 bases sitting between them. CDR3 residues: CASSVGGADYGYTF. DNA for the CDR3: TGTGCCAGCAGCGTGGGAGGGGCAGACTATGGCTACACCTTC. Filled out from reference TRBV9 and TRBJ1-2, the complete variable domain reads DSGVTQTPKHLITATGQRVTLRCSPRSGDLSVYWYQQSLDQGLQFLIQYYNGEERAKGNILERFSAQQFPDLHSELNLSSLELGDSALYFCASSVGGADYGYTFGSGTRLTVV.

This clone was found a few times. J is TRBJ1-2 and V is TRBV7-6; 7 bases line up with TRBD1. The J segment lost 2 bases and the V segment lost 4 bases, leaving 7 bases of the junction unmatched. The CDR3 runs 15 residues. The germline CDR1 and CDR2 sequences are SGHVS and FNYEAQ. The CDR3 DNA reads TGTGCCAGCAGCTGGGGTGACAGGGACAACTATGGCTACACCTTC. Translation: CASSWGDRDNYGYTF.

This chain uses TRBV7-9 with TRBJ1-4, with unresolved D. CDR3 size: 17 residues. Germline V gene data show CDR1 as SEHNR and CDR2 as FQNEAQ (reference sequence). V was cut by 5 bases and J by 3 bases, with 19 bases left in between. CDR3 DNA: TGTGCCAGCAGCGACAATGCCGACAAGGGAGCTAATGAAAAACTGTTTTTT. Residues: CASSDNADKGANEKLFF.

The V gene is TRBV13, the J gene TRBJ2-5; 11 bases align to TRBD2. In germline, CDR1 is PRHDT, CDR2 FYEKMQ (reference sequence). The CDR3 covers 20 residues. Unmatched junction bases numbered 22, after V lost 5 bases and J lost 5 bases. DNA for the CDR3: TGTGCCAGCAGCCCAGGGCTAGGCCTAGCGGGGGGTGGAGTGGCCGAGACCCAGTACTTC. It codes for CASSPGLGLAGGGVAETQYF.

This clone was picked up one time. J is TRBJ2-7 and V is TRBV28; 9 bases fit TRBD1. This CDR3 is built from 19 residues. The ends lost 5 bases at V and 2 bases at J; junction bases unmatched: 19. CDR1 MDHEN and CDR2 SYDVKM come from the germline V gene. Here the CDR3 reads CASSTNRGPQTRTPYEQYF. CDR3 DNA: TGTGCCAGCAGTACGAACAGGGGGCCACAGACAAGAACTCCCTACGAGCAGTACTTC.

A remark on this clone: Other DNA sequences in this sample translate to the same CDR3. V gene TRBV4-1 combines with J gene TRBJ2-1; D is unresolved. The CDR3 extends over 11 amino acids. The V gene's germline CDR1 is MGHRA and CDR2 YSYEKL. V was clipped by 4 bases and J by 6 bases, with 4 bases between them. The CDR3 sequence: CASSRGNEQFF. In DNA, the CDR3 is TGCGCCAGCAGCCGAGGCAATGAGCAGTTCTTC.

The gene calls are TRBV2 and TRBJ2-5, with 13 bases matching TRBD2. This CDR3 comprises 15 residues. V lost 4 bases, J lost 1 base, and 0 bases stayed unmatched. Looked up from germline, CDR1 is SNHLY and CDR2 is FYNNEI. The CDR3 loop reads CASSGLAGGQETQYF. CDR3 DNA: TGTGCCAGCAGTGGACTAGCGGGGGGCCAAGAGACCCAGTACTTC.

With regard to this clone: This sample also contains other DNA sequences that code for the same CDR3. V usage is TRBV30 and J usage is TRBJ1-5; TRBD1 agrees at 10 bases. Trimming removed 1 base from V and 6 bases from J; junction bases left unmatched: 3. Germline assignment: CDR1 GTSNPN and CDR2 SVGIG (reference sequence). This CDR3 is built from 14 residues. CDR3 bases: TGTGCCTGGAGTGGTGGACAGGGGGGTCAGCCCCAGCATTTT. Residues: CAWSGGQGGQPQHF.

This sequence joins TRBV13 and TRBJ1-1, with D maybe TRBD1 (6 bases). CDR3 size: 15 residues. V dropped 5 bases and J dropped 3 bases, with 16 bases sitting between them. In germline, CDR1 is PRHDT, CDR2 FYEKMQ (reference sequence). The chain's CDR3 is CASSASGEGDTEAFF. The CDR3 region has the DNA TGTGCCAGCAGCGCCTCAGGGGAGGGGGACACTGAAGCTTTCTTT.